This TCR beta chain was found in a study of T cells after yellow fever vaccination. UMIs were added to TCR cDNA along with a universal primer site when it was made by 5'RACE template switching. TCRdb used MiXCR to reprocess the 5' RACE reads, holding one entry per CDR3 protein. The sample shows under 80,000 distinct CDR3 sequences, approximately 7% of them seen only once. This clonotype came up a few times. Germline CDR1 MNHEY, CDR2 SVGAGI. Trimming took 2 bases from V and 8 from J, leaving 16 bases between them. CDR3 size: 15 residues. This receptor was obtained from a man in his thirties or forties who received the YFV17D yellow fever vaccine. The rearrangement uses TRBV6-5 and TRBJ2-1; perhaps TRBD2 as D (5 bases). Material: CD8+ T cells sorted from PBMCs, obtained 15 days after the yellow fever booster vaccination. Here the CDR3 reads CASSYGGSSGDEQFF. CDR3 bases: TGTGCCAGCAGTTACGGTGGGAGTTCGGGCGATGAGCAGTTCTTC.